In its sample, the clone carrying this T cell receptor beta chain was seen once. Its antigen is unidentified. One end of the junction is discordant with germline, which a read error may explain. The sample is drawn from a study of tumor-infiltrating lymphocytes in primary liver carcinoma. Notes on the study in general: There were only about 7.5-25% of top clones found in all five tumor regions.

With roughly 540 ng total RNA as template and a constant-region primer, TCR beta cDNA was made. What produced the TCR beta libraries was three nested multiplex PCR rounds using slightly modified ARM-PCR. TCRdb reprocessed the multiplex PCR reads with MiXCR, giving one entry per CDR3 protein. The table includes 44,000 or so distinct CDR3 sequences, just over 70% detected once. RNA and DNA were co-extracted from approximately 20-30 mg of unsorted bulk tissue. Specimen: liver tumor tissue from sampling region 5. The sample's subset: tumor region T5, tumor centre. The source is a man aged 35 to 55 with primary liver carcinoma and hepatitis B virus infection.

The CDR3, as DNA: TGTGCCAACAGCTTAGCGGGGACAGAGGAAGAAAAACTGTTTTTT. It translates to CANSLAGTEEEKLFF. The chain employs TRBV7-9 and TRBJ1-4, with 7 nucleotides matching TRBD1. Germline CDR1 reads SEHNR; CDR2 reads FQNEAQ (reference sequence). The CDR3 consists of 15 residues.